Shown below are 6 T cell receptor beta chains from a single sample sequenced in a study of regulatory T cells in long-lasting Graves disease (dated by TCRdb to 2020 to 2022). Library preparation used multiplex PCR. The reads were generated on an Illumina HiSeq 4000. CDR3 regions were amplified by Arm-PCR with iRepertoire HTBI primers to construct TCR beta libraries. The public reads were run again by TCRdb, first through fastp at Q25 and then through MiXCR, and only productive beta chains were kept. Identical CDR3 proteins give one entry, which carries the most common genes and DNA. This sample comprises about 460,000 distinct CDR3 sequences, 11% to 15% of them detected only once. About a sixth of the sample lies in the top ten. In the paper's terms, the time point label means: newly diagnosed GD, antithyroid drugs for less than 3 months. RNA was extracted from PBMCs in TRIzol for both TCR sequencing and RNA sequencing.

This sample also appeared in a second study, on T cells in Graves' hyperthyroidism and ophthalmopathy.

The sample here was peripheral blood mononuclear cells (PBMCs), taken at new diagnosis, from a patient treated with antithyroid drugs. These receptors all come from a woman in her 50s with Graves disease. Donor details come from another sample of the same person, matched by shared clones.

V usage is TRBV13 and J usage is TRBJ1-2; D unclear. CDR1 and CDR2 (germline): PRHDT, FYEKMQ (reference sequence). This CDR3 comprises 13 residues. Trimming left V 5 bases short and J 3 bases short, with 10 bases between. DNA for the CDR3: TGTGCCAGCAGCGCCGGGTTGGACTATGGCTACACCTTC. Amino acid sequence: CASSAGLDYGYTF.

The rearrangement joins TRBV6-2 or TRBV6-3 to TRBJ1-2; D call uncertain. Per the germline V gene, CDR1 is MNHEY and CDR2 is SVGEGT. Deletions cut 5 bases from V and 5 bases from J, with 12 bases between. This CDR3 contains 13 residues. CDR3 sequence reads: CASSEGGHYGYTF. The CDR3 DNA sequence: TGTGCCAGCAGTGAAGGAGGCCATTATGGCTACACCTTC.

The table lists this clonotype with many counts. This chain links TRBV2 with TRBJ2-5; D call uncertain. The length of the CDR3 is 11 residues. Germline V gene data show CDR1 as SNHLY and CDR2 as FYNNEI. V was pared by 7 bases and J by 3 bases, with 6 bases between. The chain's CDR3 is CASTLEETQYF. The CDR3 DNA reads as TGTGCCAGCACCCTCGAAGAGACCCAGTACTTC. The whole variable domain, remainder taken from reference TRBV2 and TRBJ2-5, is EPEVTQTPSHQVTQMGQEVILRCVPISNHLYFYWYRQILGQKVEFLVSFYNNEISEKSEIFDDQFSVERPDGSNFTLKIRSTKLEDSAMYFCASTLEETQYFGPGTRLLVL.

This clonotype was detected ten times or more. The V gene is TRBV18, the J gene TRBJ1-2; D remains ambiguous. The CDR3 contains 14 residues. V was shortened by 3 bases and J by 1 base, with 9 bases between the two germline ends. CDR1 and CDR2 (germline): KGHSH, LQKENI. The chain's CDR3 is CASSPGRDNYGYTF. The CDR3 coding sequence is TGTGCCAGCTCACCGGGCAGAGATAACTATGGCTACACCTTC.

Many counts were recorded for this clonotype. The CDR3 here is CASSVLAGDTGELFF. In DNA, the CDR3 is TGTGCCAGCAGTGTTCTAGCGGGAGACACCGGGGAGCTGTTTTTT. The chain recombines TRBV2 with TRBJ2-2, with TRBD2 matching 10 bases. Looked up from germline, CDR1 is SNHLY and CDR2 is FYNNEI. This CDR3 has 15 residues. Trimming removed 4 bases from V and 3 bases from J; junction bases left unmatched: 2. The variable domain in full, with the rest retrieved from reference TRBV2 and TRBJ2-2, is EPEVTQTPSHQVTQMGQEVILRCVPISNHLYFYWYRQILGQKVEFLVSFYNNEISEKSEIFDDQFSVERPDGSNFTLKIRSTKLEDSAMYFCASSVLAGDTGELFFGEGSRLTVL.

Written as DNA, the CDR3 is TGTGCCAGCAGCGTACTTGACAGGGGGTGGCTTTACAATGAGCAGTTCTTC. Encoded protein: CASSVLDRGWLYNEQFF. This chain joins TRBV9 and TRBJ2-1, with 9 bases that match TRBD1. Germline V gene data show CDR1 as SGDLS and CDR2 as YYNGEE. Trimming cost V 1 base and J 4 bases; bases outside gene matches: 9. CDR3 length: 17 amino acids.